Included here is one T cell receptor beta chain sequence, with context. Its antigen is unknown. 5' RACE with UMI labels generated the TRB cDNA libraries. TCRdb re-analyzed the 5' RACE reads; it lists each CDR3 protein once, without DNA. The sample includes over 100,000 distinct CDR3 sequences. Germline values: CDR1 SGHTA, CDR2 FQGNSA. This CDR3 spans 15 amino acids. This sample is part of a study of CXCR3-negative and CXCR3-positive naive CD8 T cells. On the study more broadly: The libraries yielded 130 million or so TRB reads, about 1.5 +/- 0.3 million each.

Study-wide results and limits: Naive cells with CXCR3 showed TRB CDR3s that were more hydrophobic than those in CXCR3-negative naive cells. Naive cells used TRBV-TRBJ genes in much the same way whether CXCR3-negative or CXCR3-positive; memory cells did not. TCR interaction strength was inferred from TRB CDR3 physicochemistry, as CD5 matched across naive subsets.

The clonotype originates from a human donor in good health. Some clones in this sample may be carry-over from other donors' samples. The specimen was naive CXCR3+ CD8+ T cells from blood. As for subset: CD45RO-CCR7+CD27+CD95- naive CD8+ T cells expressing CXCR3 (TNR3+). This chain uses TRBV7-2 with TRBJ2-7; there is no DNA to check the TCRdb D call of TRBD1. The CDR3 sequence is CASSLVAGGSYEQYF.